One sample yielded the 28 T cell receptor beta chains listed below, sequenced in a study of molecular identifiers for immune sequencing clone quantification. TCRdb re-called the PCR reads with MiXCR, one entry per CDR3 protein. This table holds under 800,000 distinct CDR3 sequences, 25% found once. Sample: naive CD8+ T cells from blood, with Jurkat cell RNA spiked in. Subset specified: FACS-sorted CD8+CD4-CCR7+CD45RA+ naive T cells. These receptors were taken from a human donor in good health. Some libraries in this study had Jurkat cell RNA spiked in.

The table lists this clonotype with a few counts. V usage is TRBV27 and J usage is TRBJ2-6, with D perhaps TRBD1 or TRBD2 (5 bases each). The CDR3 totals 21 residues. Trimming shortened V by 3 bases and J by 0 bases, and 24 bases separated the two germline ends. Germline V gene data show CDR1 as MNHEY and CDR2 as SMNVEV (reference sequence). The DNA of the CDR3 is TGTGCCAGCAGTTTGGGACGTATGGGCGCCCAACAGGTCTCTGGGGCCAACGTCCTGACTTTC. Its protein product is CASSLGRMGAQQVSGANVLTF.

The chain carries TRBV25-1 and TRBJ1-5; the D gene is possibly TRBD1 (5 bases). The CDR3 runs to 15 residues. The germline gives CDR1 MGHDK, CDR2 SYGVNS. The V end was cut by 3 bases, the J end by 7 bases, with 16 bases between. CDR3 nucleotide sequence: TGTGCCAGCAGTGAGAGGCAGGGTCCGTGGCAGCCCCAGCATTTT. Residues: CASSERQGPWQPQHF.

This clonotype was counted only a few times. A much larger clone sits a single nucleotide away, making a read error possible. V and J are TRBV7-6 and TRBJ2-7; D not resolved. This CDR3 spans 12 amino acids. Trimming stripped 7 bases from V and 2 bases from J, with 9 bases between. CDR1 SGHVS and CDR2 FNYEAQ come from the germline V gene. The CDR3 loop reads CASNSGTYEQYF. CDR3 nucleotide sequence: TGTGCCAGCAACTCGGGCACCTACGAGCAGTACTTC.

This clonotype was detected only a few times. V and J are TRBV3-1 and TRBJ2-1; D is unclear. The CDR3 extends over 15 amino acids. Germline V gene lookup returns CDR1 LGHDT and CDR2 YNNKEL (reference sequence). Deletions cut 0 bases from V and 8 bases from J, with 14 bases between. In DNA form, the CDR3 reads TGTGCCAGCAGCCAAGATTCGGTAGTAGCCCATGAGCAGTTCTTC. This gives the protein CASSQDSVVAHEQFF.

The rearrangement links TRBV12-3 or TRBV12-4 to TRBJ2-7; D remains ambiguous. Trimming pared 1 base from V and 7 bases from J, leaving 8 bases between. The CDR3 extends over 12 amino acids. In nucleotides, the CDR3 is TGTGCCAGCAGTTTAGACGTCTTGGAGCAGTACTTC. This gives the protein CASSLDVLEQYF.

This clonotype has a count of ten or more. V usage is TRBV4-1 and J usage is TRBJ1-1; D may be TRBD1 (5 bases). Trimming removed 4 bases from V and 6 bases from J, with 21 bases in between. Germline V gene sequence: CDR1 MGHRA, CDR2 YSYEKL. The length of the CDR3 is 16 residues. The chain's CDR3 is CASSLGTFFVSPEAFF. The CDR3 DNA is TGCGCCAGCAGCCTGGGGACTTTTTTTGTTTCTCCTGAAGCTTTCTTT.

Of note for this clonotype: One end of the junction varies from germline; a read error may be responsible. V gene TRBV4-3 combines with J gene TRBJ2-1; D is possibly TRBD1 (6 bases). The V gene's germline CDR1 is LGHNA and CDR2 YSLEER. The CDR3 runs 14 residues. CDR3 DNA sequence: TGCGCCAGCAGCCAAGATTTGAGGGACAATGAGCAGCTCTTC. Amino acid sequence: CASSQDLRDNEQLF.

Ten or more counts support this clonotype. V and J are TRBV2 and TRBJ2-7; no definite D call. Per germline, CDR1 SNHLY and CDR2 FYNNEI. The CDR3 is made up of 14 amino acids. V dropped 8 bases and J dropped 2 bases, with 16 bases sitting between them. Written as DNA, the CDR3 is TGTGCCAGCCATTCACCCGGAGACACCTACGAGCAGTACTTC. This translates into CASHSPGDTYEQYF.

In its sample, this clonotype was seen a few times. V gene TRBV4-1 combines with J gene TRBJ2-1, with 8 bases fitting TRBD2. Unmatched junction bases numbered 6, after V lost 4 bases and J lost 7 bases. The germline gives CDR1 MGHRA, CDR2 YSYEKL. CDR3 length: 14 amino acids. The CDR3 region has the DNA TGCGCCAGCAGCCGAGTTAGCGGGAATAATGAGCAGTTCTTC. This encodes CASSRVSGNNEQFF.

Many counts were recorded for this clonotype. An end of the junction does not agree with germline; a read error may underlie this. The rearrangement uses TRBV7-3 and TRBJ2-7; the D gene is possibly TRBD1 (6 bases). The germline CDR1 and CDR2 sequences are SGHTA and FQGTGA. The CDR3 spans 11 residues. The CDR3 nucleotides read TGTGCCAGCAGCCCTCTGACAGGACCTTCTTTC. This gives the protein CASSPLTGPSF.

This clonotype was seen ten or more times. The V call is TRBV4-3, the J call TRBJ1-1, with 9 bases that match TRBD1. The CDR3 loop spans 16 amino acids. In germline, CDR1 is LGHNA, CDR2 YSLEER. Trimming removed 4 bases from V and 4 bases from J; junction bases left unmatched: 10. As DNA, the CDR3 is TGCGCCAGCAGCCCCCGGACAGGGGAATACGGCACTGAAGCTTTCTTT. This translates into CASSPRTGEYGTEAFF.

At least ten counts were recorded for this clonotype. The rearrangement joins TRBV12-5 to TRBJ2-3; the D gene is possibly TRBD2 (6 bases). V lost 1 base and J lost 0, with 20 bases in between. CDR1 is LGHNT, CDR2 FRNRAP, per germline. There are 19 residues in the CDR3. The CDR3 nucleotides read TGTGCTAGTGGTTTGGGCCGCCTGGGGACTTCGACTAGCACAGATACGCAGTATTTT. As protein: CASGLGRLGTSTSTDTQYF.

The gene calls are TRBV27 and TRBJ2-7; D is unresolved. Trimming took off 6 bases at V and 3 bases at J, with 15 bases between the two ends. CDR1 is MNHEY, CDR2 SMNVEV, per germline (reference sequence). The CDR3 has 14 amino acids. The CDR3 region is CASRGPTPVYEQYF. In DNA form, the CDR3 reads TGTGCCAGCAGAGGGCCGACCCCAGTCTACGAGCAGTACTTC.

This clonotype showed up just a few times. The chain links TRBV7-9 to TRBJ1-5, with 8 positions matching TRBD1. CDR3 size: 14 residues. Per the germline V gene, CDR1 is SEHNR and CDR2 is FQNEAQ (reference sequence). The ends lost 5 bases at V and 5 bases at J; junction bases unmatched: 5. CDR3 region: CASSGTGGDQPQHF. The CDR3 DNA is TGTGCCAGCAGCGGCACAGGGGGGGATCAGCCCCAGCATTTT.

The sample holds many counts of this clonotype. This sequence joins TRBV12-3 or TRBV12-4 and TRBJ1-2, with D uncertain. There are 17 residues in the CDR3. Between the trimmed V and J ends, which lost 5 bases and 0 bases, there was a span of 19 bases. This CDR3 reads CASSPWAAQSTNYGYTF. CDR3 in DNA: TGTGCCAGCAGTCCCTGGGCCGCCCAGTCTACTAACTATGGCTACACCTTC.

A note on this clonotype: Lacking the conserved final phenylalanine or tryptophan, this CDR3 likely reflects a read error. The chain has TRBV4-1 and TRBJ1-1; the D gene is possibly TRBD1 (6 bases). Germline CDR1 MGHRA, CDR2 YSYEKL. The CDR3 runs 16 residues. Deletions cut 4 bases from V and 1 base from J, with 16 bases between. The chain's CDR3 is CASSPGARNRNTEAFI. The CDR3 DNA reads as TGCGCCAGCAGCCCGGGGGCGCGGAACAGGAACACTGAAGCTTTCATT.

This clonotype was counted a single time. A much larger clone differs from this one at a single base, so this may be a read error. V and J are TRBV6-5 and TRBJ2-3; D is undetermined. The CDR3 is 14 amino acids. Germline V gene sequence: CDR1 MNHEY, CDR2 SVGAGI. V gave up 5 bases and J gave up 1 base, with 10 bases separating them. The CDR3 loop reads CASSHGWGTDTQYF. CDR3 nucleotide sequence: TGTGCCAGCAGTCACGGTTGGGGCACAGATACGCAGTATTTT.

This clonotype was detected only a few times. The V and J genes are TRBV7-9 and TRBJ2-3; D unresolved. V was trimmed by 0 bases and J by 7 bases, leaving 5 bases between them. The V gene's germline CDR1 is SEHNR and CDR2 FQNEAQ (reference sequence). The CDR3 covers 12 residues. CDR3 bases: TGTGCCAGCAGCTTAGCGGGTCATACGCAGTATTTT. Protein sequence: CASSLAGHTQYF.

This clonotype appeared many times. The V gene is TRBV6-2 or TRBV6-3, the J gene TRBJ1-5; D remains unclear. This CDR3 region has 16 residues. Germline loops: CDR1 MNHEY, CDR2 SVGEGT. V was trimmed by 4 bases and J by 6 bases, leaving 19 bases between them. The CDR3 loop is CASSSTPSQWGQPQHF. The CDR3 region has the DNA TGTGCCAGCAGTTCCACCCCGTCCCAGTGGGGTCAGCCCCAGCATTTT.

The chain carries TRBV10-3 and TRBJ2-7; D remains unclear. The CDR3 contains 12 residues. Germline V gene sequence: CDR1 ENHRY, CDR2 SYGVKD. Trimming pared 6 bases from V and 6 bases from J, leaving 12 bases between. The CDR3, as DNA: TGTGCCATCAGAGGGCGAAAAGGCGAGCAGTACTTC. Protein product: CAIRGRKGEQYF.

Turning to this clonotype: This may be a read error, as it is one base from a much larger clone. Because it lacks the conserved phenylalanine or tryptophan at the end, this CDR3 is likely a read error. The CDR3 DNA sequence: TGTGCCAGCGGCCTGACAGTATCCTACGAGCAGTACCTC. Protein product: CASGLTVSYEQYL. The chain carries TRBV27 and TRBJ2-7; the D gene is possibly TRBD1 (5 bases). The CDR3 length is 13 residues. Germline CDR1 and CDR2: MNHEY and SMNVEV (reference sequence). Trimming took off 8 bases at V and 1 base at J, with 12 bases between the two ends.

In this sample, this clonotype turned up many times. The rearrangement uses TRBV29-1 and TRBJ2-2; 8 positions agree with TRBD1. With V trimmed by 0 bases and J by 8 bases, 11 bases remained unmatched. CDR1 and CDR2 from the germline V gene are SQVTM and ANQGSEA. CDR3 size: 16 residues. CDR3 amino acids: CSVEDQGDRLSGELFF. CDR3 nucleotide sequence: TGCAGCGTTGAAGATCAGGGGGACAGGCTGTCGGGGGAGCTGTTTTTT.

Notes on this clonotype: It may be a read error: a sequence one base away is much more abundant. The conserved final phenylalanine or tryptophan is absent from the CDR3, which likely points to a read error. The CDR3 protein is CSVEGLIQETQYL. CDR3 DNA: TGCAGCGTTGAGGGGCTGATACAAGAGACCCAGTACCTC. The chain couples TRBV29-1 to TRBJ2-5; a weak D match, TRBD1 (5 bases). This CDR3 has 13 residues. The V and J ends lost 3 bases and 2 bases respectively, with 10 bases between them. CDR1 and CDR2 (germline): SQVTM, ANQGSEA.

This chain connects TRBV4-3 to TRBJ2-1; TRBD2 is a possible D gene (6 bases). The CDR3 is made up of 19 amino acids. V was pared by 1 base and J by 4 bases, with 23 bases between. CDR1 and CDR2 from the germline V gene are LGHNA and YSLEER. The CDR3 here is CASSQARTPGVAVYNEQFF. CDR3 bases: TGCGCCAGCAGCCAAGCTCGGACGCCGGGGGTAGCGGTTTACAATGAGCAGTTCTTC.

This clonotype came up many times. This chain connects TRBV5-4 to TRBJ2-7; a weak D match, TRBD2 (5 bases). The CDR3 has 13 residues. Trimming took 2 bases from V and 1 from J, leaving 7 bases between them. Germline V CDR1 and CDR2: SGHNT, YYREEE (reference sequence). CDR3 in DNA: TGTGCCAGCAGCTTAGAGGGATCCTACGAGCAGTACTTC. It is translated as CASSLEGSYEQYF.

The rearrangement uses TRBV12-3 or TRBV12-4 and TRBJ1-2, with a weak D call TRBD1 (6 bases). The CDR3 has 14 residues. V shed 3 bases and J shed 5 bases, with 13 bases lying between them. CDR3 bases: TGTGCCAGCAGTTTGGAGGGGGTCCTATATGGCTACACCTTC. Its translation: CASSLEGVLYGYTF.

A word on this clonotype: The conserved final phenylalanine or tryptophan is absent from the CDR3, which likely points to a read error. V usage is TRBV9 and J usage is TRBJ2-2; TRBD2 agrees at 9 bases. CDR1 and CDR2 from the germline V gene are SGDLS and YYNGEE. Germline trimming cut 0 bases from V and 5 bases from J; bases unmatched to any gene: 8. The CDR3 runs 17 residues. CDR3 region: CASSVEGSGSGTGELFI. The CDR3 coding sequence is TGTGCCAGCAGCGTAGAAGGTAGCGGGAGCGGGACCGGGGAGCTGTTTATT.

The gene calls are TRBV7-9 and TRBJ1-5; the D gene is possibly TRBD1 (5 bases). This CDR3 is built from 14 residues. Germline V gene lookup returns CDR1 SEHNR and CDR2 FQNEAQ (reference sequence). Trimming took off 4 bases at V and 6 bases at J, with 13 bases between the two ends. CDR3 sequence (DNA): TGTGCCAGCAGCTCTACCCCAGGGATTCAGCCCCAGCATTTT. Translation gives CASSSTPGIQPQHF.